This paragraph reports one T cell receptor (beta chain). Its antigen is unidentified. V was cut by 1 base and J by 10 bases, with 10 bases left in between. This CDR3 has 12 residues. Germline values: CDR1 SEHNR, CDR2 FQNEAQ (reference sequence). It was cDNA, reverse transcribed from extracted RNA, that served as the sequencing template. The protocol was immunoSEQ multiplex PCR, while the TCRdb copy is restricted to in-frame clones and leaves out a portion. The sample records fewer than 250,000 clones, approximately 52% being singletons. The data originate from a study of CD8+ T cells in alopecia areata. Findings and limits, study-wide: Lesional scalp displayed greater clonality than normal scalp, most notably in alopecia totalis/universalis.

The material sequenced was CD4+ T cells sorted from blood, taken at week 0. The sequence derives from a human donor with alopecia areata. The genes are TRBV7-9 and TRBJ1-1, with D perhaps matching TRBD1 (6 bases). The CDR3 sequence is CASSLDRTVAFF. CDR3 in DNA: TGTGCCAGCAGCTTAGACCGGACAGTAGCTTTCTTT.